One and the same sample provided the 12 T cell receptor beta chains below, sequenced in a study of glioma-infiltrating T cells after dendritic cell vaccination (dated by TCRdb to the mid-2010s). The time point label corresponds to: after dendritic cell vaccination, including at tumor progression/relapse. Library construction relied on the immunoSEQ multiplex PCR assay. TCRdb obtained this table from immuneACCESS and retained in-frame rearrangements with V and J assigned. These tables miss some clones; where compared with another copy, unresolved V genes account for less than half of the shortfall, and the remainder is unexplained. The sample table records roughly 85,000 clones; around 85% of these occur just once. The top ten hold approximately 8% of the sample. This specimen consisted of blood, obtained after dendritic cell vaccination. Receptor source: a human donor with glioblastoma.

This chain links TRBV2 with TRBJ1-2, with a tentative D call TRBD1 (6 bases). This CDR3 is 13 amino acids long. V lost 3 bases and J 8 bases, leaving 13 bases between the germline ends. Per germline, CDR1 SNHLY and CDR2 FYNNEI. The CDR3 loop reads CASSEDRRSGYTF. In DNA form, the CDR3 reads TGTGCCAGCAGTGAGGACAGAAGGTCCGGCTACACCTTC. Based on the CDR3 plus reference TRBV2 and TRBJ1-2, the full variable domain is EPEVTQTPSHQVTQMGQEVILRCVPISNHLYFYWYRQILGQKVEFLVSFYNNEISEKSEIFDDQFSVERPDGSNFTLKIRSTKLEDSAMYFCASSEDRRSGYTFGSGTRLTVV.

This clone was seen only a few times. The chain couples TRBV27 to TRBJ1-5; 7 nucleotides agree with TRBD1. This CDR3 comprises 14 residues. CDR1 is MNHEY and CDR2 is SMNVEV in the germline V gene (reference sequence). V lost 6 bases to trimming and J lost 2 bases; unmatched junction nucleotides: 4. The CDR3 DNA is TGTGCCAGCAGGCTTGGACAGGGCAATCAGCCCCAGCATTTT. This sequence encodes CASRLGQGNQPQHF.

The CDR3 region is CASSKVQGALEYEKLFF. CDR3 DNA sequence: TGTGCCAGCAGCAAAGTACAGGGGGCTTTGGAATACGAAAAACTGTTTTTT. The V and J genes are TRBV21-1 and TRBJ1-4; the table's D call TRBD1 went unverified against the DNA. TRBV21-1 is a known pseudogene. This CDR3 spans 17 amino acids.

This chain connects TRBV30 to TRBJ1-4, with D possibly TRBD1 on 5 matching bases. With 6 bases removed from V and 3 bases from J, the gap between germline ends came to 17 bases. This CDR3 has 15 amino acids. Germline CDR1 GTSNPN, CDR2 SVGIG (reference sequence). CDR3 nucleotide sequence: TGTGCCTGCCAACCGGTGGGGGGTTCTAATGAAAAACTGTTTTTT. Translating gives CACQPVGGSNEKLFF.

The chain joins TRBV7-7 to TRBJ2-7; a weak D match, TRBD1 (6 bases). Trimming took off 5 bases at V and 1 base at J, with 12 bases between the two ends. Per germline, CDR1 SSHAT and CDR2 FNYEAQ (reference sequence). The CDR3 has 14 amino acids. CDR3 DNA sequence: TGTGCCAGCAGCCCGGGACACTCTTCCTACGAGCAGTACTTC. Its protein is CASSPGHSSYEQYF.

The chain uses TRBV10-3 and TRBJ2-5, with 10 bases identical to TRBD2. The CDR3 consists of 16 residues. Germline V gives CDR1 ENHRY, CDR2 SYGVKD. V dropped 3 bases and J dropped 6; count of bases not matched to a gene: 10. The CDR3 here is CAISEPSGSGGQTQYF. The CDR3, as DNA: TGTGCCATCAGTGAACCTAGCGGGAGTGGGGGGCAGACCCAGTACTTC.

The chain carries TRBV2 and TRBJ1-5; weak D call: TRBD1 (5 bases). CDR1 and CDR2 (germline): SNHLY, FYNNEI. The CDR3 length is 14 residues. Trimming stripped 6 bases from V and 0 bases from J, with 9 bases between. CDR3 amino acids: CASSPGYSNQPQHF. The DNA of the CDR3 is TGTGCCAGCAGCCCAGGGTATAGCAATCAGCCCCAGCATTTT.

The chain combines TRBV28 with TRBJ2-7, with TRBD1 as a possible D gene (6 bases). Germline assignment: CDR1 MDHEN and CDR2 SYDVKM. With 6 bases removed from V and 3 bases from J, the gap between germline ends came to 12 bases. The CDR3 extends over 13 amino acids. The CDR3 here is CASRTTGIYEQYF. In DNA form, the CDR3 reads TGTGCCAGCAGAACTACAGGGATCTACGAGCAGTACTTC.

J is TRBJ1-3 and V is TRBV20-1; no definite D call. Germline V gene lookup returns CDR1 DFQATT and CDR2 SNEGSKA (reference sequence). CDR3 length equals 11 residues. V lost 6 bases to trimming and J lost 4 bases, with 7 bases between them. CDR3 in amino acids: CSAEEGNTIYF. For the CDR3, the DNA is TGCAGTGCAGAAGAGGGAAACACCATATATTTT.

This clone was recorded a few times. This rearrangement joins TRBV7-2 to TRBJ2-1, with 15 bases matching TRBD2. After removal of 1 base from V and 3 bases from J, the junction contained 4 bases not matched to a gene. The germline V gene has CDR1 SGHTA and CDR2 FQGNSA. The CDR3 loop spans 18 amino acids. CDR3 loop: CASSLEGTSGRFYNEQFF. The CDR3 DNA follows: TGTGCCAGCAGCTTAGAAGGGACTAGCGGGAGGTTCTACAATGAGCAGTTCTTC.

The genes are TRBV7-3 and TRBJ2-5, with 7 bases aligning to TRBD1. Germline CDR1 SGHTA, CDR2 FQGTGA. This CDR3 contains 16 residues. The junction had 6 bases not matched to a gene; V was cut back by 0 bases and J by 2 bases. The CDR3 spells CASSLTPGRGQETQYF. DNA of the CDR3: TGTGCCAGCAGCTTAACTCCGGGCAGGGGGCAAGAGACCCAGTACTTC.

The chain has TRBV28 and TRBJ2-1, with 8 bases that match TRBD2. The CDR3 runs 17 residues. Germline V gene data show CDR1 as MDHEN and CDR2 as SYDVKM. V lost 1 base to trimming and J lost 2 bases; unmatched junction nucleotides: 7. CDR3 residues: CASSLFGGEWAYNEQFF. The CDR3 DNA reads TGTGCCAGCAGTTTATTCGGGGGGGAGTGGGCCTACAATGAGCAGTTCTTC.